This note documents a single TCR beta chain sequence. Its antigen remains unknown. The data stem from a study of T cell responses to AZD1222 COVID-19 vaccine. Study conclusions and caveats: Only 5 or 6 people who got AZD1222 tested seropositive at baseline. Nearly half of the spike-specific TCRs reportedly recognize variant regions that carry no mutations. Receipt of two AZD1222 doses was followed by a rise in Spike-specific TCR breadth and depth.

Measured with immunoSEQ multiplex PCR; TCRdb has only the in-frame clones, and not every one. The sample lists over 120,000 clones; about 92% were seen once. The CDR3 runs 16 residues. Germline assignment: CDR1 SGDLS and CDR2 YYNGEE. Trimming took 3 bases from V and 4 from J; bases not matched to a gene: 9. This TCR derives from an adult who received the AZD1222 COVID-19 vaccine. This sample comprised peripheral blood, obtained 28 days after the second AZD1222 dose. The chain carries TRBV9 and TRBJ2-1; 8 bases agree with TRBD2. The CDR3 sequence is CASSASGRSYYNEQFF. The CDR3 nucleotides read TGTGCCAGCAGCGCCAGCGGGAGATCGTATTACAATGAGCAGTTCTTC.